Listed below are T cell receptor beta chains from one sample, sequenced in a study of T cells in Graves' hyperthyroidism and ophthalmopathy. In TCRdb, the multiplex PCR reads were re-called with MiXCR into one record per CDR3 protein. This sample has about 610,000 distinct CDR3 sequences; more than 45% occur once, and the top ten carry around 7.7%. The material sequenced was peripheral blood or thyroid tissue (not recorded which). The origin of the receptors is a woman younger than 30 with Graves' hyperthyroidism. Each CDR3 is given with its conserved first and last residue. The D gene is left open where the match is weak. Part of the rows lack a size; the others show once, few, many or a class for expanded clones.

TRBV29-1	-	TRBJ2-6	-	CSVAGANVLTF	TGCAGCGTTGCTGGGGCCAACGTCCTGACTTTC
TRBV6-1	few	TRBJ2-2	TRBD2	CASSRTSGANTGELFF	TGTGCCAGCTCCCGGACTAGCGGGGCGAACACCGGGGAGCTGTTTTTT
TRBV4-1	many	TRBJ1-2	-	CASSQARDYGYTF	TGCGCCAGCAGCCAAGCACGGGACTATGGCTACACCTTC
TRBV19	many	TRBJ1-1	TRBD1	CASSGQGVPSEAFF	TGTGCCAGTAGCGGACAGGGGGTACCCTCTGAAGCTTTCTTT
TRBV6-5	few	TRBJ1-1	-	CASSYRSGGTEAFF	TGTGCCAGCAGTTACCGGTCGGGGGGCACTGAAGCTTTCTTT
TRBV4-3	-	TRBJ2-7	TRBD1	CASSQDRAGGYEQYF	TGCGCCAGCAGCCAAGATAGGGCAGGGGGCTACGAGCAGTACTTC
TRBV2	-	TRBJ2-3	-	CASLWGRTTDTQYF	TGTGCCAGCTTATGGGGCAGGACCACAGATACGCAGTATTTT
TRBV5-1	many	TRBJ2-2	-	CASNYRDSSGELFF	TGCGCCAGTAATTACCGGGACTCGTCCGGGGAGCTGTTTTTT
TRBV5-6	-	TRBJ2-5	TRBD1	CASSSTGADRQETQYF	TGTGCCAGCAGCTCAACAGGGGCCGACCGACAAGAGACCCAGTACTTC
TRBV13	many	TRBJ1-1	TRBD1	CASSLVGTVPRAEAFF	TGTGCCAGCAGCTTAGTGGGGACAGTTCCTCGGGCGGAAGCTTTCTTT
TRBV7-9	-	TRBJ1-1	TRBD1	CASTPGQGVTEAFF	TGTGCCAGCACTCCGGGACAGGGGGTTACTGAAGCTTTCTTT
TRBV20-1	many	TRBJ1-1	TRBD1	CSARRRDRENTEAFF	TGCAGTGCTAGACGCCGGGACAGGGAGAACACTGAAGCTTTCTTT
TRBV29-1	-	TRBJ1-6	TRBD1	CSGQGGSYNSPLHF	TGCAGCGGACAGGGAGGCTCCTATAATTCACCCCTCCACTTT
TRBV15	few	TRBJ2-3	-	CATSRSGTRSTDTQYF	TGTGCCACCAGCCGCTCCGGGACGCGCAGCACAGATACGCAGTATTTT
TRBV5-1	-	TRBJ2-2	-	CASSPTLANTGELFF	TGCGCCAGCAGCCCGACACTCGCGAACACCGGGGAGCTGTTTTTT
TRBV7-3	-	TRBJ1-3	-	CASAHSGNTIYF	TGTGCCAGCGCCCACTCTGGAAACACCATATATTTT
TRBV7-9	-	TRBJ2-2	TRBD1	CASNKAGGTGELFF	TGTGCCAGCAACAAGGCAGGGGGCACCGGGGAGCTGTTTTTT
TRBV9	-	TRBJ2-2	-	CASSQEGLTVGELFF	TGTGCCAGCAGCCAAGAGGGGCTAACCGTCGGGGAGCTGTTTTTT
TRBV13	many	TRBJ1-6	-	CASSLFGSPLHF	TGTGCCAGCAGCTTATTTGGTTCACCCCTCCACTTT
TRBV7-2	-	TRBJ2-2	-	CAWSLPGELFF	TGTGCCTGGAGTTTACCCGGGGAGCTGTTTTTT
TRBV6-1	many	TRBJ1-5	-	CASSDVSNQPQHF	TGTGCCAGCAGTGATGTTAGCAATCAGCCCCAGCATTTT
TRBV27	few	TRBJ2-7	-	CASSGPEGVLGEQYF	TGTGCCAGCAGTGGCCCTGAAGGTGTCCTTGGCGAGCAGTACTTC
TRBV20-1	many	TRBJ2-7	-	CSARTDARYEQYF	TGCAGTGCTAGAACGGACGCGCGCTACGAGCAGTACTTC
TRBV5-6	few	TRBJ2-2	-	CASSLTSPPGYKTGELFF	TGTGCCAGCAGCTTGACGTCCCCACCAGGTTACAAGACCGGGGAGCTGTTTTTT
TRBV12-3/TRBV12-4	-	TRBJ1-2	-	CASGLSSTYGYTF	TGTGCCAGCGGTTTAAGCTCCACCTATGGCTACACCTTC
TRBV13	many	TRBJ1-6	-	CASSLDIYNSPLHF	TGTGCCAGCAGCTTGGACATTTATAATTCACCCCTCCACTTT
TRBV2	-	TRBJ1-2	TRBD1	CASSEAGTGGYGYTF	TGTGCCAGCAGTGAAGCCGGGACAGGGGGCTATGGCTACACCTTC
TRBV29-1	few	TRBJ1-5	-	CSVRATGGIAGEHF	TGCAGCGTGAGGGCCACAGGTGGAATAGCCGGCGAGCATTTT
TRBV7-6	few	TRBJ2-7	-	CASSWGAPHYSYEQYF	TGTGCCAGCAGCTGGGGTGCGCCCCACTACTCCTACGAGCAGTACTTC
TRBV20-1	many	TRBJ2-5	-	CSAPDFIIARETQYF	TGCAGTGCTCCGGACTTTATTATAGCGAGGGAGACCCAGTACTTC
TRBV7-9	once	TRBJ1-2	-	CASSRYGSYTF	TGTGCCAGCAGTCGGTACGGGAGCTACACCTTC
TRBV29-1	-	TRBJ2-7	-	CSVSGERSGTYEQYF	TGCAGCGTTAGTGGTGAAAGGAGCGGAACCTACGAGCAGTACTTC
TRBV20-1	-	TRBJ2-5	-	CSARDIQGSETQYF	TGCAGTGCTAGAGATATCCAGGGGTCAGAGACCCAGTACTTC
TRBV29-1	-	TRBJ1-3	-	CSVEGANTIYF	TGCAGCGTTGAAGGGGCGAACACCATATATTTT
TRBV5-1	-	TRBJ1-2	-	CASSFTGSGYTF	TGCGCCAGCAGCTTTACGGGGAGTGGCTACACCTTC
TRBV12-3/TRBV12-4	many	TRBJ2-7	TRBD2	CASRLQSSGRNEQYF	TGTGCCAGCAGGTTACAGAGTAGCGGGAGAAACGAGCAGTACTTC
TRBV5-6	few	TRBJ2-7	TRBD1	CASSFRTGGYTEQYF	TGTGCCAGCAGTTTCCGGACAGGGGGCTATACCGAGCAGTACTTC
TRBV29-1	-	TRBJ1-1	TRBD1	CSGNTGGGTEAFF	TGCAGCGGGAATACAGGGGGAGGGACTGAAGCTTTCTTT
TRBV29-1	-	TRBJ1-4	TRBD1	CSQASGQREKLFF	TGCAGCCAAGCTTCGGGACAGCGTGAAAAACTGTTTTTT
TRBV7-2	-	TRBJ2-7	TRBD1	CASSGRGQSSYEQYF	TGTGCCAGCAGCGGCAGGGGGCAGAGCTCCTACGAGCAGTACTTC
TRBV4-1	many	TRBJ2-5	-	CASSRTVPQETQYF	TGCGCCAGCAGCCGGACTGTCCCCCAAGAGACCCAGTACTTC
TRBV24-1	-	TRBJ2-5	TRBD1	CATSSSDRGQETQYF	TGTGCCACCAGCAGCTCTGACAGGGGGCAAGAGACCCAGTACTTC
TRBV14	many	TRBJ2-2	-	CASSRGLWSTRQNTGELFF	TGTGCCAGCAGCCGGGGACTCTGGTCCACTAGACAGAACACCGGGGAGCTGTTTTTT
TRBV2	many	TRBJ2-7	-	CATSTYHEQYF	TGTGCCACGTCCACTTATCACGAGCAGTACTTC
TRBV27	-	TRBJ2-7	TRBD1	CASRDSMHYEQYF	TGTGCCAGCCGGGACAGCATGCACTACGAGCAGTACTTC
TRBV29-1	-	TRBJ1-2	TRBD1	CSWDRGAGYTF	TGCAGCTGGGACAGGGGGGCTGGCTACACCTTC
TRBV15	-	TRBJ1-1	-	CATSQDYQRNTEAFF	TGTGCCACCAGCCAGGACTATCAGAGGAACACTGAAGCTTTCTTT
TRBV20-1	many	TRBJ2-2	-	CSARVSQERAGELFF	TGCAGTGCTAGAGTCAGTCAGGAAAGGGCCGGGGAGCTGTTTTTT
TRBV4-3	-	TRBJ1-5	TRBD1	CASSQDPDRGRDQPQHF	TGCGCCAGCAGCCAAGATCCGGACAGGGGGCGCGATCAGCCCCAGCATTTT
TRBV12-3/TRBV12-4	-	TRBJ1-5	TRBD1	CASSSGTGQYEHF	TGTGCCAGCAGTTCCGGGACAGGGCAGTACGAGCATTTT
TRBV10-3	-	TRBJ2-2	-	CAISAGSQGELFF	TGTGCCATCAGTGCCGGGAGCCAAGGGGAGCTGTTTTTT
TRBV7-9	-	TRBJ2-3	-	CASLARLADTQYF	TGTGCCAGCCTAGCCCGGTTGGCAGATACGCAGTATTTT
TRBV12-3/TRBV12-4	-	TRBJ2-5	TRBD1	CASSPELDRGGETQYF	TGTGCCAGCAGTCCCGAACTCGACAGGGGTGGTGAGACCCAGTACTTC
TRBV2	many	TRBJ1-2	-	CASTTGDGYTF	TGTGCCAGCACGACCGGAGATGGCTACACCTTC
TRBV12-3/TRBV12-4	many	TRBJ2-7	TRBD2	CASSPSRAGGRQYF	TGTGCCAGCAGCCCCTCCAGAGCGGGAGGGCGGCAGTACTTC
TRBV5-1	few	TRBJ2-6	-	CASSLEGVNVLTF	TGCGCCAGCAGCTTGGAGGGGGTGAACGTCCTGACTTTC
TRBV18	many	TRBJ2-5	-	CASSPRIAEQETQYF	TGTGCCAGCTCACCCAGGATAGCGGAACAAGAGACCCAGTACTTC